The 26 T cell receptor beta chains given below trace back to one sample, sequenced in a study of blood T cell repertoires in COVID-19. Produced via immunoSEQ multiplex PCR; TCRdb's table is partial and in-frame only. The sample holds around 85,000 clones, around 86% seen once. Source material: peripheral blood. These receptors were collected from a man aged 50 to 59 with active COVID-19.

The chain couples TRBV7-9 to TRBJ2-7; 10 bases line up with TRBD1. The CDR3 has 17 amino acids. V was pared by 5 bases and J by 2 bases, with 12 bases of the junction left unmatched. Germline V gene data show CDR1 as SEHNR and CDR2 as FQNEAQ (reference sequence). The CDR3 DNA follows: TGTGCCAGCAGCCAAAGGGGCCAGGGGACAGGGGCCTACGAGCAGTACTTC. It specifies CASSQRGQGTGAYEQYF.

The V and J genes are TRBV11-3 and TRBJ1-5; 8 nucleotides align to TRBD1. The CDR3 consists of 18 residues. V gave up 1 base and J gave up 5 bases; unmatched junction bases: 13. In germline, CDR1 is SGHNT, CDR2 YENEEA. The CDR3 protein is CASSLGNRGGRGDQPQHF. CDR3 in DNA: TGTGCCAGCAGCTTAGGGAACAGGGGGGGAAGAGGTGATCAGCCCCAGCATTTT.

CDR3 region: CASSSSGGVNTGELFF. In nucleotides, the CDR3 is TGTGCCAGCAGCTCGAGCGGGGGGGTGAACACCGGGGAGCTGTTTTTT. The V and J genes are TRBV11-2 and TRBJ2-2; 10 nucleotides align to TRBD2. The junction had 3 bases not matched to a gene; V was cut back by 4 bases and J by 1 base. This CDR3 is 16 amino acids long. Germline V gene sequence: CDR1 SGHAT, CDR2 FQNNGV. The full variable domain, rest sourced from reference TRBV11-2 and TRBJ2-2, is EAGVAQSPRYKIIEKRQSVAFWCNPISGHATLYWYQQILGQGPKLLIQFQNNGVVDDSQLPKDRFSAERLKGVDSTLKIQPAKLEDSAVYLCASSSSGGVNTGELFFGEGSRLTVL.

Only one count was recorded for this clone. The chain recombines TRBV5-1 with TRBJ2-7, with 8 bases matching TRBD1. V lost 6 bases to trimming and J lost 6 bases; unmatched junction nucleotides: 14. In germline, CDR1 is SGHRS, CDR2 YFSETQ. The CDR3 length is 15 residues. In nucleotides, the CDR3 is TGCGCCAGCACGGGGGACAGGTCGGAGAACTCCGAGCAGTACTTC. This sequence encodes CASTGDRSENSEQYF.

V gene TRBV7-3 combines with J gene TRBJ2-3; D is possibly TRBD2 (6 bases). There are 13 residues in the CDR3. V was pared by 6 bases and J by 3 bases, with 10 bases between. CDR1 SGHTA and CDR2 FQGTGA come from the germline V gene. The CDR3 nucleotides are TGTGCCAGCAGTTGGGAGGCGACAGATACGCAGTATTTT. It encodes CASSWEATDTQYF.

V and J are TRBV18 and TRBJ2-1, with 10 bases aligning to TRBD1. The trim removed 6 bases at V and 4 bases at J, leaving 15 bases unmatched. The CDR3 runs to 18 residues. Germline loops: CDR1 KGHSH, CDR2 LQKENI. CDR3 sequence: CASSRTGLRTGGYNEQFF. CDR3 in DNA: TGTGCCAGCTCGCGAACAGGCCTCAGGACAGGGGGTTACAATGAGCAGTTCTTC.

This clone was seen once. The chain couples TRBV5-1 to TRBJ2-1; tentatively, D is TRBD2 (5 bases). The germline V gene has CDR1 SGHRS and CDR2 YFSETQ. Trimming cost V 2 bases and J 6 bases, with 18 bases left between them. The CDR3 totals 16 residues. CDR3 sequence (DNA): TGCGCCAGCAGCTTAGCTTCAGACGGGATCGGCAATGAGCAGTTCTTC. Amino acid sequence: CASSLASDGIGNEQFF.

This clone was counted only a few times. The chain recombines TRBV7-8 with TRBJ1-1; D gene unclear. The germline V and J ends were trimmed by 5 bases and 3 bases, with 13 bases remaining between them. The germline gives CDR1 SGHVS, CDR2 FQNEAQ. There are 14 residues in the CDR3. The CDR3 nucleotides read TGTGCCAGCAGCCTGCTCGGGGAGGACACTGAAGCTTTCTTT. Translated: CASSLLGEDTEAFF.

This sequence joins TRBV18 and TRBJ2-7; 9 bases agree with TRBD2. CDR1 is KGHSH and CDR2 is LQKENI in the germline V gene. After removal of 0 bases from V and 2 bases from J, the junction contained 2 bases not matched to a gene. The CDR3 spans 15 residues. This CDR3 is CASSPPLAGTYEQYF. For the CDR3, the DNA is TGTGCCAGCTCACCACCTCTAGCGGGGACCTACGAGCAGTACTTC. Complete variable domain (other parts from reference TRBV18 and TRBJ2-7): NAGVMQNPRHLVRRRGQEARLRCSPMKGHSHVYWYRQLPEEGLKFMVYLQKENIIDESGMPKERFSAEFPKEGPSILRIQQVVRGDSAAYFCASSPPLAGTYEQYFGPGTRLTVT.

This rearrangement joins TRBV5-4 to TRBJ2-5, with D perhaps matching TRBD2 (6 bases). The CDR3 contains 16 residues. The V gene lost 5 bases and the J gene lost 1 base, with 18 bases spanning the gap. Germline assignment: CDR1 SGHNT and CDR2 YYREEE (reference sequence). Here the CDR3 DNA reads TGTGCCAGCAGTCCCGTATCACTAGCTTTCCAAGAGACCCAGTACTTC. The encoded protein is CASSPVSLAFQETQYF.

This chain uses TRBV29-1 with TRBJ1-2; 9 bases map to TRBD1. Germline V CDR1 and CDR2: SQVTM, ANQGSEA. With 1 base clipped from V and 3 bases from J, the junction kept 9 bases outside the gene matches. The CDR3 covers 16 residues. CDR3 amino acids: CSVEALQGAFHYGYTF. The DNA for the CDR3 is TGCAGCGTTGAAGCCCTACAGGGGGCATTTCACTATGGCTACACCTTC.

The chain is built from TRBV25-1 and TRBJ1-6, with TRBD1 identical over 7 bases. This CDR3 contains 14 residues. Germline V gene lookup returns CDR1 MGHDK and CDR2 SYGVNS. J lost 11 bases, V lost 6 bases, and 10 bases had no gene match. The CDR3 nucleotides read TGTGCCAGCAGGGAAGAGACAGGGCGGGCACCCCTCCACTTT. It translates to CASREETGRAPLHF.

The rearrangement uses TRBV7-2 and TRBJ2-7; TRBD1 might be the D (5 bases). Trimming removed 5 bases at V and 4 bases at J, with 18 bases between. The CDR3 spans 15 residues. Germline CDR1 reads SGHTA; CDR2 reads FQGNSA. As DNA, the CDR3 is TGTGCCAGCAGCCGGATATCAGGACAAGCATACGAGCAGTACTTC. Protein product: CASSRISGQAYEQYF.

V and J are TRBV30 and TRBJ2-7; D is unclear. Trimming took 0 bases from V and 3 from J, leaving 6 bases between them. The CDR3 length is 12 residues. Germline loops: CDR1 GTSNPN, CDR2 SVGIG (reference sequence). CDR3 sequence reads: CAWSVRGYEQYF. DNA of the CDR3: TGTGCCTGGAGTGTACGAGGCTACGAGCAGTACTTC.

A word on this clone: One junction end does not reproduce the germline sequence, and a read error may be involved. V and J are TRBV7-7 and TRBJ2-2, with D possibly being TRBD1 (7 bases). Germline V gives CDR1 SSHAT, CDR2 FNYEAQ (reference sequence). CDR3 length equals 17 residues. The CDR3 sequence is CASSLRRGQGGAGELFF. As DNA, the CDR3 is TGTGCTAGCAGCCTACGACGGGGGCAGGGGGGCGCCGGGGAGCTGTTTTTT.

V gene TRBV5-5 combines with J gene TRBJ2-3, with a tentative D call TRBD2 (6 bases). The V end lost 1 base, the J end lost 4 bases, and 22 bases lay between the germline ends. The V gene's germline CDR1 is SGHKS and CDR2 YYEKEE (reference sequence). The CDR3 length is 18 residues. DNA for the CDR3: TGTGCCAGCAGCTTGACGGGGGTGCAGGGTCGCAACGCAGATACGCAGTATTTT. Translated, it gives CASSLTGVQGRNADTQYF.

The CDR3 nucleotides read TGTGCCAGCAGTTACTCGAACCCAGGGAGGGGGAGTACTGAAGCTTTCTTT. Its protein product is CASSYSNPGRGSTEAFF. V is TRBV6-2 or TRBV6-3 and J is TRBJ1-1; possibly TRBD1 for D (6 bases). Germline CDR1 MNHEY, CDR2 SVGEGT. V gave up 0 bases and J gave up 5 bases, with 19 bases separating them. The CDR3 extends over 17 amino acids.

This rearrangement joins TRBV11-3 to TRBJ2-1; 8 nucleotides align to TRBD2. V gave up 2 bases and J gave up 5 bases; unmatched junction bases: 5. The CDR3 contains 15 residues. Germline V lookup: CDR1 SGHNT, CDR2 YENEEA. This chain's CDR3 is CASSLKGTRNNEQFF. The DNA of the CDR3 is TGTGCCAGCAGCTTAAAAGGGACTAGAAACAATGAGCAGTTCTTC.

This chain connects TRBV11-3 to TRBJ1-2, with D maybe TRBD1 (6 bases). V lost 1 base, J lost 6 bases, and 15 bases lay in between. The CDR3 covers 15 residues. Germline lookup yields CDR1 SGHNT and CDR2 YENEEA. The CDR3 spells CASSLGGGTRNGYTF. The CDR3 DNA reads TGTGCCAGCAGCTTAGGTGGGGGCACTAGGAATGGCTACACCTTC.

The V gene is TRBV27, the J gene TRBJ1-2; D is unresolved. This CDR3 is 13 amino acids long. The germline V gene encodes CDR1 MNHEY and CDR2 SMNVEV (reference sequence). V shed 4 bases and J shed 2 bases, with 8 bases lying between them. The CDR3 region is CASSSKSNYGYTF. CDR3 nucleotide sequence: TGTGCCAGCAGTTCAAAATCCAACTATGGCTACACCTTC.

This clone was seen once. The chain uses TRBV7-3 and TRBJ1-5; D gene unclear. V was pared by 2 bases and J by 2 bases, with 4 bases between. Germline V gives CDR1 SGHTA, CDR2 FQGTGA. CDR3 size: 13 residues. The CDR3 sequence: CASSLSGNQPQHF. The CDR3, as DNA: TGTGCCAGCAGCTTATCCGGCAATCAGCCCCAGCATTTT.

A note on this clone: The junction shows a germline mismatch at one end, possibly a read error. CDR3 in amino acids: CASSQGTAPAYEQYF. The CDR3 DNA reads as TGTGCTAGCAGTCAGGGGACGGCTCCTGCCTACGAGCAGTACTTC. This chain joins TRBV7-7 and TRBJ2-7, with D perhaps TRBD1 (6 bases). This CDR3 has 15 residues. Germline-derived CDR1 and CDR2 are SSHAT and FNYEAQ (reference sequence). The whole variable domain, filled in from reference TRBV7-7 and TRBJ2-7, reads GAGVSQSPRYKVTKRGQDVTLRCDPISSHATLYWYQQALGQGPEFLTYFNYEAQPDKSGLPSDRFSAERPEGSISTLTIQRTEQRDSAMYRCASSQGTAPAYEQYFGPGTRLTVT.

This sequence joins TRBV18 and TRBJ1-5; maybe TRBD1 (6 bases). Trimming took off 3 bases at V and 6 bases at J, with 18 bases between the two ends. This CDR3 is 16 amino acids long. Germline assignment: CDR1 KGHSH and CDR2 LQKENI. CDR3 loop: CASSPAAGAMGQPQHF. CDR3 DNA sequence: TGTGCCAGCTCACCGGCGGCAGGGGCAATGGGTCAGCCCCAGCATTTT.

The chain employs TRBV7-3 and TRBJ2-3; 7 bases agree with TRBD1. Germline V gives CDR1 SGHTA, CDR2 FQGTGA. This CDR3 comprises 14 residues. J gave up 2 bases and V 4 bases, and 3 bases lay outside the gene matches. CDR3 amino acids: CASSSTGFTDTQYF. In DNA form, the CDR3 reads TGTGCCAGCAGCTCGACAGGGTTCACAGATACGCAGTATTTT.

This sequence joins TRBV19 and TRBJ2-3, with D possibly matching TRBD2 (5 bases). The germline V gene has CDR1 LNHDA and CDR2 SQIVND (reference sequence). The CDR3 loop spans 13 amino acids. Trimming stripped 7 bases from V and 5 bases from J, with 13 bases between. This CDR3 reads CASIARGGDTQYF. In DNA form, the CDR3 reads TGTGCCAGTATTGCGCGCGGAGGAGATACGCAGTATTTT.

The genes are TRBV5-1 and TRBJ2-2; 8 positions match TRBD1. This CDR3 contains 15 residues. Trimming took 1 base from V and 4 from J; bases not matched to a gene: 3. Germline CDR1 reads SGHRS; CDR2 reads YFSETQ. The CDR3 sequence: CASSLQTGGTGELFF. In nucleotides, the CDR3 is TGCGCCAGCAGCTTGCAAACAGGGGGCACCGGGGAGCTGTTTTTT.